Reported below is one T cell receptor beta chain. Its antigen is undetermined. The germline CDR1 and CDR2 sequences are SGHRS and YFSETQ. The CDR3 consists of 13 residues. Deletions cut 1 base from V and 2 bases from J, with 6 bases between. These data belong to a study of graft-versus-host responses after intestinal transplantation. Study at large: Recipients got multivisceral, liver-intestinal, or isolated intestinal transplants. The recipients all started with anti-thymocyte globulin induction and then took tacrolimus and steroids for about three years.

General study points: Early after transplant, HvG clones declined as circulating GvH clones peaked. The authors found GvH clones in recipient marrow, some appearing first in ileum or blood.

The table came from immunoSEQ multiplex PCR; TCRdb's copy has only in-frame clones and leaves some out. The table shows some 110,000 clones, with over 85% occurring only once. The sequencing used unstimulated CD4+ T cells sorted from spleen or lymph node cells, collected before transplant. The rearrangement links TRBV5-1 to TRBJ2-5; D call uncertain. This TCR was sampled from a human donor who was the organ donor for an intestinal transplant. The CDR3 DNA sequence: TGCGCCAGCAGCTTGTTATCACAAGAGACCCAGTACTTC. Translating it yields CASSLLSQETQYF.